Listed below are T cell receptor beta chains from one sample, sequenced in a study of CD8 T cells in ankylosing spondylitis. From the 5' RACE reads, TCRdb called clonotypes with MiXCR, one entry per CDR3 protein. The data hold 200,000 or so distinct CDR3 sequences, with 15% to 20% observed a single time. The sample was blood, either unsorted or a sorted T cell fraction (not recorded which). Receptors originate from a male donor under 30 with ankylosing spondylitis or in good health (not recorded which). Both conserved end residues are part of each CDR3. A D gene is named only where the DNA matches it firmly. A row's size may be missing; if present it is once, few, many or a size class.

TRBJ2-3,-,TRBV4-3,many,CASSKGGSDTQYF,TGCGCCAGCAGCAAAGGGGGGTCAGATACGCAGTATTTT
TRBJ2-7,-,TRBV29-1,-,CSVGGVGPYEQYF,TGCAGCGTTGGGGGGGTTGGCCCCTACGAGCAGTACTTC
TRBJ2-1,-,TRBV5-6,many,CASLKLAGNEQFF,TGTGCCAGTCTCAAACTAGCAGGCAATGAGCAGTTCTTC
TRBJ1-1,-,TRBV29-1,many,CSYSRDREAFF,TGCAGCTATTCCAGGGACCGTGAAGCTTTCTTT
TRBJ2-2,-,TRBV12-5,-,CASSLLAGATGELFF,TGTGCTAGTTCGCTGCTGGCAGGGGCAACCGGGGAGCTGTTTTTT
TRBJ2-5,TRBD1,TRBV7-9,many,CASSLTGAEETQYF,TGTGCCAGCAGCCTGACAGGGGCGGAAGAGACCCAGTACTTC
TRBJ1-3,-,TRBV5-1,many,CASSLDLGAGDTIYF,TGCGCCAGCAGCTTGGATCTGGGGGCTGGGGACACCATATATTTT
TRBJ2-2,-,TRBV29-1,-,CSVVPTNTGELFF,TGCAGCGTTGTCCCAACGAACACCGGGGAGCTGTTTTTT
TRBJ2-1,TRBD1,TRBV5-1,many,CASSLGTVGASLEQFF,TGCGCCAGCAGCCTGGGGACAGTCGGAGCTTCTTTGGAGCAGTTCTTC
TRBJ2-5,TRBD1,TRBV7-8,many,CASSFGDRTGVSSQYF,TGTGCCAGCAGCTTTGGCGATCGGACAGGGGTCTCGTCCCAGTACTTC
TRBJ1-4,-,TRBV12-3/TRBV12-4,many,CASSLRVLDEKLFF,TGTGCCAGCAGTTTACGGGTCCTGGATGAAAAACTGTTTTTT
TRBJ2-2,-,TRBV2,many,CASSVSGQSMNTGELFF,TGTGCCAGCAGTGTCTCCGGACAGTCCATGAACACCGGGGAGCTGTTTTTT
TRBJ2-3,-,TRBV11-2,-,CASSLVSRRTDTQYF,TGTGCCAGCAGCTTAGTTAGCAGGAGGACAGATACGCAGTATTTT
TRBJ1-4,-,TRBV12-3/TRBV12-4,many,CASRPHRTNEKLFF,TGTGCCAGCAGACCACACCGAACTAATGAAAAACTGTTTTTT
TRBJ2-1,TRBD2,TRBV2,many,CASISGSSYNEQFF,TGTGCCAGCATCAGCGGGAGCTCCTACAATGAGCAGTTCTTC
TRBJ1-2,-,TRBV3-1,many,CASSQGGQLLYGYTF,TGTGCCAGCAGCCAAGGAGGACAGCTCCTCTATGGCTACACCTTC
TRBJ1-2,-,TRBV6-1,many,CASSVDRPFTGGYTF,TGTGCCAGCAGCGTCGACAGACCTTTTACGGGAGGCTACACCTTC
TRBJ2-5,-,TRBV20-1,-,CSARVGTETQYF,TGCAGTGCTAGGGTGGGAACAGAGACCCAGTACTTC
TRBJ2-3,-,TRBV12-3/TRBV12-4,many,CASSFGASPDTQYF,TGTGCCAGCAGTTTCGGGGCTAGTCCAGATACGCAGTATTTT
TRBJ1-2,-,TRBV7-9,many,CASSLSRDPINYGYTF,TGTGCCAGCAGCTTAAGCCGGGACCCCATTAACTATGGCTACACCTTC
TRBJ1-5,TRBD1,TRBV4-3,-,CASSQDRGRNQPQHF,TGCGCCAGCAGCCAGGACAGGGGTAGAAATCAGCCCCAGCATTTT
TRBJ2-5,TRBD2,TRBV6-5,-,CASSGLLAGGETQYF,TGTGCCAGCAGCGGCCTACTAGCGGGAGGAGAGACCCAGTACTTC
TRBJ2-6,-,TRBV25-1,many,CASSEEAAGANVLTF,TGTGCCAGCAGTGAAGAAGCCGCTGGGGCCAACGTCCTGACTTTC
TRBJ2-5,-,TRBV28,many,CASSLVEFGETQYF,TGTGCCAGCAGTTTAGTAGAGTTTGGGGAGACCCAGTACTTC
TRBJ2-1,-,TRBV4-1,many,CASSQFMNEQFF,TGCGCCAGCAGCCAATTTATGAATGAGCAGTTCTTC
TRBJ2-7,TRBD1,TRBV12-3/TRBV12-4,-,CASSLRGHGEQYF,TGTGCCAGCAGTTTGAGGGGGCATGGCGAGCAGTACTTC
TRBJ2-1,TRBD2,TRBV11-2,many,CASSRTSGSLGNEQFF,TGTGCCAGCAGCCGGACTAGCGGGAGTCTAGGCAATGAGCAGTTCTTC
TRBJ2-3,TRBD2,TRBV20-1,many,CSHLGRGDTQYF,TGCAGTCACCTGGGGAGGGGAGATACGCAGTATTTT
TRBJ2-7,-,TRBV2,few,CASAEGVSYEQYF,TGTGCCAGTGCTGAAGGGGTGTCCTACGAGCAGTACTTC
TRBJ1-4,TRBD1,TRBV2,many,CASSPGTGGTATNEKLFF,TGTGCCAGCAGCCCCGGGACAGGGGGAACTGCAACTAATGAAAAACTGTTTTTT
TRBJ1-6,-,TRBV12-3/TRBV12-4,many,CASSSDTRIYSPLHF,TGTGCCAGCAGTTCAGATACGCGGATTTATTCACCCCTCCACTTT
TRBJ2-6,-,TRBV24-1,-,CATSDLGQSGANVLTF,TGTGCCACCAGTGATTTGGGGCAATCTGGGGCCAACGTCCTGACTTTC
TRBJ2-1,-,TRBV20-1,-,CSAPGLGDEQFF,TGCAGTGCCCCAGGCCTGGGGGATGAGCAGTTCTTC